Below, 11 T cell receptor beta chains from the same sample are listed, as sequenced in a study of blood T cell repertoires in COVID-19 (dated by TCRdb to about 2020). Library creation used the immunoSEQ multiplex PCR assay. TCRdb re-hosts the immuneACCESS table, in-frame sequences only. Its copies lack some clones; in the studies checked, an unresolved V gene accounts for under half of them, and the cause for the rest is not known. This sample is represented by 310,000 or so clones; roughly nine tenths of them were singletons. The ten top clones hold approximately 2% of the sample. The sequenced sample was peripheral blood. The receptors derive from a woman between 25 and 40 years old with COVID-19, enrolled during active disease.

The CDR3 DNA is TGTGCCAGCAGCGATACCGGGACTAGCACAGATACGCAGTATTTT. Its protein product is CASSDTGTSTDTQYF. This rearrangement joins TRBV5-5 to TRBJ2-3, with D tentatively TRBD2 (6 bases). The germline V gene has CDR1 SGHKS and CDR2 YYEKEE (reference sequence). V lost 4 bases and J lost 0, with 12 bases in between. This CDR3 comprises 15 residues.

This clone was counted once. For the CDR3, the DNA is TGTGCCAGCAGTTTGAGCAGGGGCACTGAAGCTTTCTTT. It translates to CASSLSRGTEAFF. The chain has TRBV27 and TRBJ1-1; TRBD1 might be the D (6 bases). Germline values: CDR1 MNHEY, CDR2 SMNVEV (reference sequence). This CDR3 comprises 13 residues. V lost 3 bases and J 4 bases, leaving 9 bases between the germline ends.

The gene calls are TRBV7-9 and TRBJ2-3; possibly TRBD2 for D (6 bases). Trimming pared 5 bases from V and 5 bases from J, leaving 17 bases between. The V gene's germline CDR1 is SEHNR and CDR2 FQNEAQ (reference sequence). The CDR3 length is 15 residues. The CDR3: CASSQGRGYGDTQYF. The CDR3 DNA follows: TGTGCCAGCAGCCAAGGGCGGGGTTATGGAGATACGCAGTATTTT.

The rearrangement joins TRBV6-5 to TRBJ1-2; TRBD1 matches at 9 bases. Germline lookup yields CDR1 MNHEY and CDR2 SVGAGI. The CDR3 is 15 residues long. With V trimmed by 6 bases and J by 1 base, 6 bases remained unmatched. For the CDR3, the DNA is TGTGCCAGCAGGAGGGACAGGGTGATTAACTATGGCTACACCTTC. This gives the protein CASRRDRVINYGYTF.

The chain recombines TRBV5-4 with TRBJ2-2; 13 bases are shared with TRBD2. The germline gives CDR1 SGHNT, CDR2 YYREEE (reference sequence). V dropped 5 bases and J dropped 3; count of bases not matched to a gene: 4. The CDR3 is 16 amino acids. DNA of the CDR3: TGTGCCAGCAGTGAAGGACTAGCGGGAGACACCGGGGAGCTGTTTTTT. Its protein product is CASSEGLAGDTGELFF.

The J gene is TRBJ1-1, the V gene TRBV30; D remains unclear. The CDR3 contains 11 residues. Germline V gene lookup returns CDR1 GTSNPN and CDR2 SVGIG (reference sequence). The CDR3: CATLANTEAFF. CDR3 DNA: TGTGCGACGCTAGCTAACACTGAAGCTTTCTTT.

J is TRBJ2-7 and V is TRBV6-5; D call uncertain. V was pared by 5 bases and J by 1 base, with 6 bases between. The CDR3 consists of 12 residues. The germline V gene encodes CDR1 MNHEY and CDR2 SVGAGI. Here the CDR3 reads CASSTTSYEQYF. In DNA, the CDR3 is TGTGCCAGCAGTACTACTTCCTACGAGCAGTACTTC.

V is TRBV5-8 and J is TRBJ2-7; possible D gene TRBD2, 6 bases. CDR3 size: 14 residues. Trimming removed 6 bases from V and 0 bases from J, with 13 bases in between. Germline CDR1 and CDR2: SGHTS and YDEGEE. The CDR3 here is CASNLGGTSYEQYF. CDR3 sequence (DNA): TGTGCCAGCAACCTAGGAGGGACCTCCTACGAGCAGTACTTC. The complete variable domain, with remaining parts taken from reference TRBV5-8 and TRBJ2-7, reads EAGVTQSPTHLIKTRGQQATLRCSPISGHTSVYWYQQALGLGLQFLLWYDEGEERNRGNFPPRFSGRQFPNYSSELNVNALELEDSALYLCASNLGGTSYEQYFGPGTRLTVT.

V is TRBV28 and J is TRBJ1-3, with D unresolved. The germline CDR1 and CDR2 sequences are MDHEN and SYDVKM. The germline V and J ends were trimmed by 2 bases and 0 bases, with 5 bases remaining between them. The CDR3 sequence is 14 residues long. CDR3 nucleotide sequence: TGTGCCAGCAGTTTAACATTCTCTGGAAACACCATATATTTT. Protein: CASSLTFSGNTIYF. Variable domain in full (rest from reference TRBV28 and TRBJ1-3): DVKVTQSSRYLVKRTGEKVFLECVQDMDHENMFWYRQDPGLGLRLIYFSYDVKMKEKGDIPEGYSVSREKKERFSLILESASTNQTSMYLCASSLTFSGNTIYFGEGSWLTVV.

The chain combines TRBV28 with TRBJ2-2; no clear D gene. There are 13 residues in the CDR3. The V gene's germline CDR1 is MDHEN and CDR2 SYDVKM. Trimming took 7 bases from V and 1 from J, leaving 7 bases between them. CDR3 residues: CASNTENTGELFF. In DNA form, the CDR3 reads TGTGCCAGCAACACAGAGAACACCGGGGAGCTGTTTTTT. Together with reference TRBV28 and TRBJ2-2, the CDR3 gives the full variable domain: DVKVTQSSRYLVKRTGEKVFLECVQDMDHENMFWYRQDPGLGLRLIYFSYDVKMKEKGDIPEGYSVSREKKERFSLILESASTNQTSMYLCASNTENTGELFFGEGSRLTVL.

The V and J genes are TRBV6-5 and TRBJ1-2; 9 nucleotides line up with TRBD1. Trimming removed 0 bases from V and 6 bases from J; junction bases left unmatched: 5. The CDR3 length is 15 residues. From germline, CDR1 is MNHEY and CDR2 SVGAGI. The CDR3 sequence is CASSYSDRGRDGYTF. The CDR3 coding sequence is TGTGCCAGCAGTTACTCGGACAGGGGACGGGATGGCTACACCTTC.